This entry features one TCR beta chain sequence. The CDR3 extends over 14 amino acids. The V end lost 5 bases, the J end lost 8 bases, and 16 bases lay between the germline ends. Germline V gene sequence: CDR1 SGHTA, CDR2 FQGNSA. As originally analysed: Using reference gene primer amplification, nucleated cell counts were estimated. Generated by immunoSEQ multiplex PCR, the TCRdb table keeps only in-frame clones and is missing some. The V and J calls and clone size are taken from that table; D and trimming were inferred from the DNA. Among about 75,000 clones, 87% were seen once, and the ten largest hold around 6.7%. These data originate in a study of blood T cell repertoires in COVID-19. Background on the study: The samples span acute and convalescent COVID-19 from the United States, Italy and Spain. In each case, the material was cDNA or gDNA derived from T cells, B-cell-depleted T cells, or PBMCs.

The chain joins TRBV7-2 to TRBJ2-1; a possible D gene is TRBD1 (5 bases). Input material: peripheral blood. The TCR was taken from a woman between 45 and 60 years old with acute or convalescent COVID-19. The CDR3 DNA reads TGTGCCAGCAGCCACTCAGGGAAAAGCGATGAGCAGTTCTTC. It is translated as CASSHSGKSDEQFF.